Sequencing of this T cell receptor (beta chain) was carried out in a study of OX40 agonist ivuxolimab in advanced cancers. Assay used: immunoSEQ multiplex PCR; TCRdb lists only in-frame clones, some missing. The table lists approximately 100,000 clones, 80% to 90% of them singletons. Sequences were derived from CD4+ or CD8+ T cells sorted from blood, sampled in a trial of the OX40 agonist ivuxolimab. This sequence was found in an adult with an advanced solid tumor such as melanoma, head and neck, liver or kidney cancer.

CDR3 in DNA: TGTGCCAGTGGACGGACAGGGGATACCTACGAGCAGTACTTC. Translating gives CASGRTGDTYEQYF. V is TRBV19 and J is TRBJ2-7; 9 bases align to TRBD1. Germline lookup yields CDR1 LNHDA and CDR2 SQIVND (reference sequence). Trimming took 8 bases from V and 2 from J; bases not matched to a gene: 7. The CDR3 covers 14 residues.